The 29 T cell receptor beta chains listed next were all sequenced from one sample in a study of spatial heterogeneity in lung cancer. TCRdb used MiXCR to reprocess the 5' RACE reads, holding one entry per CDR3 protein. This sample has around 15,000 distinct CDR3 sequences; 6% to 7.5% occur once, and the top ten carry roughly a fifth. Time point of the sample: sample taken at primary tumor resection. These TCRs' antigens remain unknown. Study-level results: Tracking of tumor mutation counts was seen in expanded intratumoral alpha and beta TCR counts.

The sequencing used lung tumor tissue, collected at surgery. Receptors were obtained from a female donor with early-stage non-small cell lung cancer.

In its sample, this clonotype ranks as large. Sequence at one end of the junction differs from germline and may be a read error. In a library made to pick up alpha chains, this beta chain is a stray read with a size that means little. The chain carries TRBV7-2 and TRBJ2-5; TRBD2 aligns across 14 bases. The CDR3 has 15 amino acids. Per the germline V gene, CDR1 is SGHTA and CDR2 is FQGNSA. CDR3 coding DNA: TGTGCCAGCAGCTTAGAGCGACTAGCGGGGGGGCCGCAAATCTTC. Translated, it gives CASSLERLAGGPQIF.

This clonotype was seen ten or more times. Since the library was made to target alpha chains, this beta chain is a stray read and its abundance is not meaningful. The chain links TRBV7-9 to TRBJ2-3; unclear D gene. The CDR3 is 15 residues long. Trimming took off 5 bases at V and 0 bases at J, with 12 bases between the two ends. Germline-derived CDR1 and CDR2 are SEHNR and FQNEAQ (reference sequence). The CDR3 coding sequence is TGTGCCAGCAGCCCTCCTGGAATTAGCACAGATACGCAGTATTTT. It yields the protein CASSPPGISTDTQYF. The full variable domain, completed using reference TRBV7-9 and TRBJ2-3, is DTGVSQNPRHKITKRGQNVTFRCDPISEHNRLYWYRQTLGQGPEFLTYFQNEAQLEKSRLLSDRFSAERPKGSFSTLEIQRTEQGDSAMYLCASSPPGISTDTQYFGPGTRLTVL.

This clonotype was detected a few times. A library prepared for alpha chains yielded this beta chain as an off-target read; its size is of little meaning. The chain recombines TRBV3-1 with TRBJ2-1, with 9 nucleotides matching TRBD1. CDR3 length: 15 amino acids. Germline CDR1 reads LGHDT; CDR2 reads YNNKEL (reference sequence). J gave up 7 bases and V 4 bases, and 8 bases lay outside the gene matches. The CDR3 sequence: CASSRPLTGGNEQFF. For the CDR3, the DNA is TGTGCCAGCAGCCGACCTCTGACAGGGGGAAATGAGCAGTTCTTC.

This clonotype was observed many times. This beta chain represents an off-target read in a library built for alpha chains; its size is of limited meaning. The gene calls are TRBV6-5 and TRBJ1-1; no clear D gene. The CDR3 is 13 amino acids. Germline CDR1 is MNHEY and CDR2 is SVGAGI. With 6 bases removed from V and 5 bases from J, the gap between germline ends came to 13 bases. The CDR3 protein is CASSRRMGTEAFF. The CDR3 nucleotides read TGTGCCAGCAGCCGCCGGATGGGGACTGAAGCTTTCTTT.

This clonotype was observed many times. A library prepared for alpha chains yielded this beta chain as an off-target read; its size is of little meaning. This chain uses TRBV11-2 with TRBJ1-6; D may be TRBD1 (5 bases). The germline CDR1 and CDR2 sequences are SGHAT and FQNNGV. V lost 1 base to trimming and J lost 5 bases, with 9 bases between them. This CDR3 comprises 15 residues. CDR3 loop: CASSLVGGDNSPLHF. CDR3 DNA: TGTGCCAGCAGCTTAGTCGGGGGAGATAATTCACCCCTCCACTTT.

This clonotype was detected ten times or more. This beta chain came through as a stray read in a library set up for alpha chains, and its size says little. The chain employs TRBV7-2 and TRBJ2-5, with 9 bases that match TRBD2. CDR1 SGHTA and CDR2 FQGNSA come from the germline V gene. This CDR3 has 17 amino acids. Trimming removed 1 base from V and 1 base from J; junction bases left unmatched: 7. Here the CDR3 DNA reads TGTGCCAGCAGCTTAGATGCGGCGGGGGGGCCCCAAGAGACCCAGTACTTC. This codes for CASSLDAAGGPQETQYF.

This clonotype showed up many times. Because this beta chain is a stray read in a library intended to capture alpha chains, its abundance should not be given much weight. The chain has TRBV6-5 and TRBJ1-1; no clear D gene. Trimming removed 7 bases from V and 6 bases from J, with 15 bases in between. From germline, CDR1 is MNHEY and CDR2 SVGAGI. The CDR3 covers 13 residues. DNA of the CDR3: TGTGCCAGCACCCCAACGACGAGCGCTGAAGCTTTCTTT. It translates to CASTPTTSAEAFF.

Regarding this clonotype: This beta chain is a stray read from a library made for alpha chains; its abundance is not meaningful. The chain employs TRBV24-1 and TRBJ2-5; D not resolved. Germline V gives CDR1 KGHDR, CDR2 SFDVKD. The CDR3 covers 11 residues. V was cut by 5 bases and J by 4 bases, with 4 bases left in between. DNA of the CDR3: TGTGCCACCAGTGTGTTAGAGACCCAGTACTTC. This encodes CATSVLETQYF.

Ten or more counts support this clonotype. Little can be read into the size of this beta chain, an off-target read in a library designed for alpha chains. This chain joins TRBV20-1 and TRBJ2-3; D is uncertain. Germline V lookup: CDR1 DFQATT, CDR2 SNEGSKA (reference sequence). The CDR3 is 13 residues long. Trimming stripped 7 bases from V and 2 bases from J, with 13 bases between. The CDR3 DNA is TGCAGTGTCCCTTTCGGGTTCACAGATACGCAGTATTTT. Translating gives CSVPFGFTDTQYF.

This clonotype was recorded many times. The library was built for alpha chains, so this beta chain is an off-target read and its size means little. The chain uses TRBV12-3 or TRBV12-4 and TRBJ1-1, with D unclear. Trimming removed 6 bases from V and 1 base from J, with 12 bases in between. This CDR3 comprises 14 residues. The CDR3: CASRRTLSNTEAFF. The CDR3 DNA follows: TGTGCCAGCAGAAGGACCCTTTCGAACACTGAAGCTTTCTTT.

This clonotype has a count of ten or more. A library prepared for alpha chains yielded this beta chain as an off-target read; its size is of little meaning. CDR3 amino acids: CASSSDRGNTEAFF. The CDR3 DNA reads as TGCGCCAGCAGCTCGGACAGGGGGAACACTGAAGCTTTCTTT. The chain couples TRBV5-1 to TRBJ1-1; the match to TRBD1 covers 9 bases. Germline CDR1 and CDR2: SGHRS and YFSETQ. Germline trimming cut 3 bases from V and 1 base from J; bases unmatched to any gene: 1. This CDR3 is built from 14 residues.

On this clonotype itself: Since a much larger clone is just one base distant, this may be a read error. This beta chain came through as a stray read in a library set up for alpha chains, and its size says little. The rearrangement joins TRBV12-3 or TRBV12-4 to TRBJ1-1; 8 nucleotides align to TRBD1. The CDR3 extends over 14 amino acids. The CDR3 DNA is TGTGTCAGCAGGGGGACAGGAGAGAACACTGAAGCTTTCTTT. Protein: CVSRGTGENTEAFF.

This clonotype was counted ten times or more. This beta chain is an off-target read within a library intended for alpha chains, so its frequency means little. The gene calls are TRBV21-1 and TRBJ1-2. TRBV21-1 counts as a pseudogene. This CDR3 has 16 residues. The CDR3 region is CASSKSPQGEGVGYTF. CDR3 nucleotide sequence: TGTGCCAGCAGCAAATCCCCTCAGGGGGAGGGAGTCGGCTACACCTTC.

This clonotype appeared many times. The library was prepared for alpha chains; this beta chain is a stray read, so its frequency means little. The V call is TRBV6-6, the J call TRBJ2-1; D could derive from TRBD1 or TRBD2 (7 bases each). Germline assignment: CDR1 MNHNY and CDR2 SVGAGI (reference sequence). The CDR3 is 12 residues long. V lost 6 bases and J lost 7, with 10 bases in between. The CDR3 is CASSQGGNEQFF. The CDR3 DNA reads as TGTGCCAGCAGCCAGGGGGGGAATGAGCAGTTCTTC.

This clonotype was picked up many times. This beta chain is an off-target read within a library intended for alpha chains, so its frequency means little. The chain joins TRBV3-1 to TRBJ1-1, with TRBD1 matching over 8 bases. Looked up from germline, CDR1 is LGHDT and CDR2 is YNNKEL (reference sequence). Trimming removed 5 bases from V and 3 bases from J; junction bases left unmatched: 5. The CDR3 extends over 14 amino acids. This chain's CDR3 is CASSFGQGDTEAFF. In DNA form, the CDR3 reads TGTGCCAGCAGCTTTGGACAGGGCGACACTGAAGCTTTCTTT.

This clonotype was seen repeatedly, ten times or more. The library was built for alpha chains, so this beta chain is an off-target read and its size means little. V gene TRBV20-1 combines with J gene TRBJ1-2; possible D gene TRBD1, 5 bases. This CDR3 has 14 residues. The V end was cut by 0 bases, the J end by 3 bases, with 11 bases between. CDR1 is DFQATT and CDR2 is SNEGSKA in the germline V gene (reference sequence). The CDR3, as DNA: TGCAGTGCTAGAGACCTACTGACAGACTATGGCTACACCTTC. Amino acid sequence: CSARDLLTDYGYTF.

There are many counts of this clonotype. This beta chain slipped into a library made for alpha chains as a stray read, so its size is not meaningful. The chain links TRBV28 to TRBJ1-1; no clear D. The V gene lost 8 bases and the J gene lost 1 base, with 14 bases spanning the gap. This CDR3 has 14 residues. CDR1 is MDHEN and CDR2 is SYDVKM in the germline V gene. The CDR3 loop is CASPPPSGNTEAFF. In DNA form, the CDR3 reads TGTGCCAGCCCCCCCCCCTCCGGGAACACTGAAGCTTTCTTT. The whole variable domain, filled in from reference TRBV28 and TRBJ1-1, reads DVKVTQSSRYLVKRTGEKVFLECVQDMDHENMFWYRQDPGLGLRLIYFSYDVKMKEKGDIPEGYSVSREKKERFSLILESASTNQTSMYLCASPPPSGNTEAFFGQGTRLTVV.

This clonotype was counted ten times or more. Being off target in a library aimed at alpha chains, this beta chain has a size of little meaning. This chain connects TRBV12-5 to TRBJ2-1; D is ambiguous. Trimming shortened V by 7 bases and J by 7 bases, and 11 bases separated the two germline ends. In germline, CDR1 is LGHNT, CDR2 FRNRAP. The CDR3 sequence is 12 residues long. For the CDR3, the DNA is TGTGCTAGTGCCCGGGTGGCAAATGAGCAGTTCTTC. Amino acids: CASARVANEQFF.

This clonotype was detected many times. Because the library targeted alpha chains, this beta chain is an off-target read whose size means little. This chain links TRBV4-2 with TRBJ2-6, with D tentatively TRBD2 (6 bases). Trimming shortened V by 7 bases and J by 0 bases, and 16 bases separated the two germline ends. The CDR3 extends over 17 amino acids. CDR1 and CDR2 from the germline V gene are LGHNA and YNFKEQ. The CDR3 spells CASTKEWRGSGANVLTF. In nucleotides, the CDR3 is TGTGCCAGCACCAAAGAGTGGAGGGGCTCTGGGGCCAACGTCCTGACTTTC.

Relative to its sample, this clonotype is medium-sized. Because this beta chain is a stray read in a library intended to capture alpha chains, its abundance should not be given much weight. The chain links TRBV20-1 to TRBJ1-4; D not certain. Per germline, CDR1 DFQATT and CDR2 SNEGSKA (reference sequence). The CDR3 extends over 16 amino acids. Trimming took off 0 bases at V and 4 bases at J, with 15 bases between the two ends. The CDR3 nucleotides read TGCAGTGCTAGAGATGTTACGGCGGGGTTTAATGAAAAACTGTTTTTT. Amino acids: CSARDVTAGFNEKLFF.

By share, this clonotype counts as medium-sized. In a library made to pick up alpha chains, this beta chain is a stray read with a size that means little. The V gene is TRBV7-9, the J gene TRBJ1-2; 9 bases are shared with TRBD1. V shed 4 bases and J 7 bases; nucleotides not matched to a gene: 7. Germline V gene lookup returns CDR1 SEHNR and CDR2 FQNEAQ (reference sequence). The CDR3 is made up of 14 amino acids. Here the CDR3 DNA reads TGTGCCAGCAGCTCACCGGGACAGGGCTTTGGCTACACCTTC. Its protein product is CASSSPGQGFGYTF.

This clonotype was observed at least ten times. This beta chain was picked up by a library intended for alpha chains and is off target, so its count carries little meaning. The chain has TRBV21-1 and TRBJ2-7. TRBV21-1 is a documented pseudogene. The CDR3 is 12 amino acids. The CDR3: CASSKYCYEQYF. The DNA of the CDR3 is TGTGCCAGCAGCAAATACTGCTACGAGCAGTACTTC.

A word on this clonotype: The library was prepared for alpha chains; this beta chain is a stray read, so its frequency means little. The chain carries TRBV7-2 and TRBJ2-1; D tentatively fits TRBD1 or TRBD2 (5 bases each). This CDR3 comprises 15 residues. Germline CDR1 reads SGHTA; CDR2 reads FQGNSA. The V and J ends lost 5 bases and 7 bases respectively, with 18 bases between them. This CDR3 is CASSPGASTANEQFF. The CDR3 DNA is TGTGCCAGCAGCCCCGGGGCGTCGACAGCTAATGAGCAGTTCTTC.

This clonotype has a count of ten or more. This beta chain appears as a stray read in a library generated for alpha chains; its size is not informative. The CDR3 sequence is CASVETNTGELFF. The CDR3 DNA is TGTGCCAGCGTGGAGACGAACACCGGGGAGCTGTTTTTT. V is TRBV6-5 and J is TRBJ2-2; D ambiguous. Germline CDR1 MNHEY, CDR2 SVGAGI. Trimming pared 8 bases from V and 0 bases from J, leaving 7 bases between. This CDR3 comprises 13 residues.

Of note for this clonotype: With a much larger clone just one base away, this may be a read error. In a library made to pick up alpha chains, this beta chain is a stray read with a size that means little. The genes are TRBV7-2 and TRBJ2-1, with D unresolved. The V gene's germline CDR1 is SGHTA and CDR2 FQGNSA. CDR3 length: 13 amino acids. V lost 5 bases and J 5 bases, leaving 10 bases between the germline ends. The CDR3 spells CASSVSGHNEQFF. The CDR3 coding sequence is TGTGCCAGCAGCGTATCGGGCCACAATGAGCAGTTCTTC.

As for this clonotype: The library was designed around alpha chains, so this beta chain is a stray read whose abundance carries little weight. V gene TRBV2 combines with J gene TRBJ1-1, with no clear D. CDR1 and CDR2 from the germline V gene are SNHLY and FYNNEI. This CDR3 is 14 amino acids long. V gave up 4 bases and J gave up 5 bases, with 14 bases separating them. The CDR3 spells CASSVEGGGTEAFF. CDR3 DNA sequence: TGTGCCAGCAGTGTTGAGGGAGGAGGGACTGAAGCTTTCTTT.

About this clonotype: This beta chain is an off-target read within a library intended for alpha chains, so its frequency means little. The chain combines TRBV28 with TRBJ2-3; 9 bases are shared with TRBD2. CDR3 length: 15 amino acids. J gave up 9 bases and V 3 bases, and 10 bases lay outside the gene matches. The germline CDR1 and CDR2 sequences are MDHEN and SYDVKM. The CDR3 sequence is CASSFSPPRGGTQYF. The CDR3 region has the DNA TGTGCCAGCAGTTTTAGCCCCCCGCGGGGGGGAACGCAGTATTTT.

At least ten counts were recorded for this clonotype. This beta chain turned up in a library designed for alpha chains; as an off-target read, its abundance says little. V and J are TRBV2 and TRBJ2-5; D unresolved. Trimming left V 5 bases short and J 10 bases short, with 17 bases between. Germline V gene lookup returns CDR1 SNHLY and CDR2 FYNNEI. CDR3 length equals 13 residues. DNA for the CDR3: TGTGCCAGCAGTCCCGACACATCCCGGTTCCAGTACTTC. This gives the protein CASSPDTSRFQYF.

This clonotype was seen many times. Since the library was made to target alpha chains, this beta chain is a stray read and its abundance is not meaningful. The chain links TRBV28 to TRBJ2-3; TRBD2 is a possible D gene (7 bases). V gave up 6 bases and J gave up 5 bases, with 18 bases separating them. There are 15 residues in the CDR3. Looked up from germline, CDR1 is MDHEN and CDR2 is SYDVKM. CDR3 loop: CASREGGAGGDTQYF. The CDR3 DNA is TGTGCCAGCAGGGAAGGGGGGGCCGGCGGAGATACGCAGTATTTT.